This T cell receptor beta chain comes out of a study of Ad26.COV2.S vaccination and SARS-CoV-2 variants. Turning to the study itself: The study gave Ad26.COV2.S intramuscularly, once or twice 56 days apart.

The germline gives CDR1 SGHDT, CDR2 YYEEEE. The CDR3 has 15 amino acids. V lost 1 base, J lost 2 bases, and 5 bases stayed unmatched. Described treatment: roughly 19 received Ad26.COV2.S at low or high dose, single or two shots; a few received placebo; per-sample allocation not given. Samples were taken on day 63 after the first vaccine or placebo injection. The assay was immunoSEQ multiplex PCR, and TCRdb's table has in-frame clones only and misses some. The data show about 220,000 clones, roughly 90% seen once. The origin of this receptor is a person aged 18-65 years who received the Ad26.COV2.S COVID-19 vaccine or a placebo. The sequenced sample was peripheral blood, obtained in a trial of Ad26.COV2.S vaccine versus placebo. V and J are TRBV5-6 and TRBJ2-5, with TRBD2 identical over 7 bases. CDR3 nucleotide sequence: TGTGCCAGCAGCTTGCTAGCGGAGGGGCAAGAGACCCAGTACTTC. Amino acids: CASSLLAEGQETQYF.